Included here is one TCR beta chain sequence, with context. This entry belongs to a study of blood T cell repertoires in COVID-19. Overall study context: Samples taken during acute and convalescent COVID-19 were collected in the United States, Italy and Spain. PBMCs, B-cell-depleted T cells, or T cells were the source of the cDNA or gDNA that made up the material.

Authors' processing steps: Amplified reference gene primers provided the basis for estimating nucleated cell counts. Method: immunoSEQ multiplex PCR; TCRdb's copy keeps in-frame clones and lacks some. V and J calls and clone size are copied from that table; D and trimming were computed from the DNA. The repertoire consists of hundreds of thousands of clones, with approximately 88% occurring once and the leading ten covering roughly 12%. What was sequenced was peripheral blood. The receptor comes from a woman in her fifties or sixties with COVID-19, enrolled during active disease.

CDR3 loop: CASSQGPGVNTEAFF. The CDR3 coding sequence is TGCGCCAGCAGCCAAGGGCCGGGGGTGAACACTGAAGCTTTCTTT. The V and J genes are TRBV4-1 and TRBJ1-1; tentatively, D is TRBD1 (5 bases). The V end was cut by 1 base, the J end by 0 bases, with 9 bases between. The CDR3 contains 15 residues. In germline, CDR1 is MGHRA, CDR2 YSYEKL.